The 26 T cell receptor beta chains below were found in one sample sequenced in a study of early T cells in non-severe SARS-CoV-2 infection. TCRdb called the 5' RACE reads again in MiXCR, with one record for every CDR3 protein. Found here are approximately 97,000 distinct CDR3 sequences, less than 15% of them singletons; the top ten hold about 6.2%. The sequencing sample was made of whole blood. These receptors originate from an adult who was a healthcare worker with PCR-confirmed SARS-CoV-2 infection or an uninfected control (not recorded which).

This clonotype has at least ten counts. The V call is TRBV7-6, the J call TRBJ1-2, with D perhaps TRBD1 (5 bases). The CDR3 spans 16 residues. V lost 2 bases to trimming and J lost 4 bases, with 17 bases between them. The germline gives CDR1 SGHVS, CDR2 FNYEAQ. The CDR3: CASSLSPGPLVYGYTF. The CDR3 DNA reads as TGTGCCAGCAGCTTATCCCCGGGACCGCTGGTCTATGGCTACACCTTC.

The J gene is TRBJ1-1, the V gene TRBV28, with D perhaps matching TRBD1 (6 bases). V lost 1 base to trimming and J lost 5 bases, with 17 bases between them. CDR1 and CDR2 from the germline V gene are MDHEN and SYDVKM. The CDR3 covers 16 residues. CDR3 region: CASSLYPLKGDTEAFF. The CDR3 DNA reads TGTGCCAGCAGTTTATACCCCCTGAAGGGGGATACTGAAGCTTTCTTT.

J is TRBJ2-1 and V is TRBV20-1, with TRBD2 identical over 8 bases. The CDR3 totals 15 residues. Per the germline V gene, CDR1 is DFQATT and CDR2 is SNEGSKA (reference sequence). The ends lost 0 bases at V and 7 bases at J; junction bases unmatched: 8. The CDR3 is CSARERAGDENEQFF. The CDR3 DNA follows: TGCAGTGCTAGAGAACGAGCGGGAGACGAGAATGAGCAGTTCTTC.

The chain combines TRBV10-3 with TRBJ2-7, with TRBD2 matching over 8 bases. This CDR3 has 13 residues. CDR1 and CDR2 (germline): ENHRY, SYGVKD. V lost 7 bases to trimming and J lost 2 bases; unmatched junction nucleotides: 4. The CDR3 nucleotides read TGTGCCATCACAGGCGGGAGGACCTACGAGCAGTACTTC. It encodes CAITGGRTYEQYF.

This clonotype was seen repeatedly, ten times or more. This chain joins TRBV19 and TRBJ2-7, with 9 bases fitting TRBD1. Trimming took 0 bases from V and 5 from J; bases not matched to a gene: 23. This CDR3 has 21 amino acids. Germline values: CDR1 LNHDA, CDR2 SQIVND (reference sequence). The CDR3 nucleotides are TGTGCCAGTAGTATAGATCTCGGAGGCGCGGGACAGGGTACGTCATTCCACGAGCAGTACTTC. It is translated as CASSIDLGGAGQGTSFHEQYF.

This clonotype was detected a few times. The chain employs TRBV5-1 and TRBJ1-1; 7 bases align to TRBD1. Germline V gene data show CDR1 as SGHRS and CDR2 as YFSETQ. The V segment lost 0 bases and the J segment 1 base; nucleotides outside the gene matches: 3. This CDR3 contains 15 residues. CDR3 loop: CASSLEPGGNTEAFF. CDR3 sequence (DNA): TGCGCCAGCAGCTTGGAGCCAGGGGGGAACACTGAAGCTTTCTTT. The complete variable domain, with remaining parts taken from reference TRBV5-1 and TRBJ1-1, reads KAGVTQTPRYLIKTRGQQVTLSCSPISGHRSVSWYQQTPGQGLQFLFEYFSETQRNKGNFPGRFSGRQFSNSRSEMNVSTLELGDSALYLCASSLEPGGNTEAFFGQGTRLTVV.

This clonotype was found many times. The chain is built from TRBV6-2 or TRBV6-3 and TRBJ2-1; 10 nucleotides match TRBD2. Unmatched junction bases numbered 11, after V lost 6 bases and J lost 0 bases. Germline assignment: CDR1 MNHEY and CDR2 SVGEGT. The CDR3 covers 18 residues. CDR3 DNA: TGTGCCAGCAGCCAGGGACTAGCGTACTCCGGCTCCTACAATGAGCAGTTCTTC. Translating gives CASSQGLAYSGSYNEQFF.

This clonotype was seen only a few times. CDR3 region: CASSLDNIGPRGAFF. The CDR3 DNA sequence: TGTGCCAGCAGCTTAGATAACATTGGCCCAAGGGGAGCTTTCTTT. V is TRBV7-2 and J is TRBJ1-1; TRBD1 might be the D (5 bases). Trimming removed 1 base from V and 10 bases from J, with 19 bases in between. This CDR3 comprises 15 residues. Germline loops: CDR1 SGHTA, CDR2 FQGNSA.

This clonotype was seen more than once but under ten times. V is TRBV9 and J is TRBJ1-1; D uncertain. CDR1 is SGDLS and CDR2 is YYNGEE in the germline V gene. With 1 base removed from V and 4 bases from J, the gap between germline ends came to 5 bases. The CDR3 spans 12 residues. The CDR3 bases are TGTGCCAGCAGCGTAAGTGCCACTGAAGCTTTCTTT. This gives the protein CASSVSATEAFF. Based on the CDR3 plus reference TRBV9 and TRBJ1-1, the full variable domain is DSGVTQTPKHLITATGQRVTLRCSPRSGDLSVYWYQQSLDQGLQFLIQYYNGEERAKGNILERFSAQQFPDLHSELNLSSLELGDSALYFCASSVSATEAFFGQGTRLTVV.

The CDR3 DNA is TGTGCCAGCAGCTTAGCTCAGAGATACGAGCAGTACTTC. It specifies CASSLAQRYEQYF. The chain combines TRBV7-8 with TRBJ2-7; D not certain. Trimming took off 0 bases at V and 4 bases at J, with 7 bases between the two ends. Germline loops: CDR1 SGHVS, CDR2 FQNEAQ. CDR3 size: 13 residues. Drawing the rest from reference TRBV7-8 and TRBJ2-7, the complete variable domain is GAGVSQSPRYKVAKRGQDVALRCDPISGHVSLFWYQQALGQGPEFLTYFQNEAQLDKSGLPSDRFFAERPEGSVSTLKIQRTQQEDSAVYLCASSLAQRYEQYFGPGTRLTVT.

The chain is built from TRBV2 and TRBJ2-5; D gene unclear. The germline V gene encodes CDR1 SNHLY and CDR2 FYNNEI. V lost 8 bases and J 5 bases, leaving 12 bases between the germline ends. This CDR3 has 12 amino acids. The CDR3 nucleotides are TGTGCCAGCTCCTGGGGTAGTGAGACCCAGTACTTC. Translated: CASSWGSETQYF.

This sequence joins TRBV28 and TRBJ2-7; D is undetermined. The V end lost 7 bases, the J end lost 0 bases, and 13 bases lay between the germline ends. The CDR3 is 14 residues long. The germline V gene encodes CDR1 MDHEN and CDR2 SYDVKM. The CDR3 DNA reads TGTGCCAGCACCTCACCGGGCAGCTCCTACGAGCAGTACTTC. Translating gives CASTSPGSSYEQYF. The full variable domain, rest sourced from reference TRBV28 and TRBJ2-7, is DVKVTQSSRYLVKRTGEKVFLECVQDMDHENMFWYRQDPGLGLRLIYFSYDVKMKEKGDIPEGYSVSREKKERFSLILESASTNQTSMYLCASTSPGSSYEQYFGPGTRLTVT.

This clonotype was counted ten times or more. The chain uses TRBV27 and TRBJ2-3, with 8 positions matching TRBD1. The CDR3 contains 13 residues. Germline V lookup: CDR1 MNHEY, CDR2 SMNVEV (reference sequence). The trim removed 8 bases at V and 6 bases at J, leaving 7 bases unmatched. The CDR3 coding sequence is TGTGCCAGCCGGGACAGGTATAGGGATACGCAGTATTTT. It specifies CASRDRYRDTQYF.

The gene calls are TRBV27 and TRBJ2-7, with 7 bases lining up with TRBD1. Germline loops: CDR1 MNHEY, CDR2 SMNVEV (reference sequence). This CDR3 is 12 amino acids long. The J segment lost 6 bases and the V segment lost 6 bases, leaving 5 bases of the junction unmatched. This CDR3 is CASRKGGGEQYF. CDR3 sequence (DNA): TGTGCCAGCAGGAAAGGGGGCGGCGAGCAGTACTTC.

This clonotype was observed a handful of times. CDR3 nucleotides: TGTGCCAGCAGCCAGCGGGGTGTCAATGAGCAGTTCTTC. Its translation is CASSQRGVNEQFF. This sequence joins TRBV3-1 and TRBJ2-1; perhaps TRBD2 as D (6 bases). The germline V gene encodes CDR1 LGHDT and CDR2 YNNKEL (reference sequence). V lost 3 bases and J lost 6, with 9 bases in between. This CDR3 comprises 13 residues.

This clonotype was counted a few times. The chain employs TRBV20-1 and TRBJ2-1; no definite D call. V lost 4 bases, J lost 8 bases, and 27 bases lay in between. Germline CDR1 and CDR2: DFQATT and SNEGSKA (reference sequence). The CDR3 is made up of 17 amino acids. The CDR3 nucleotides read TGCAGTGCTAATTTGATGGGTCGTCAGTGGTTCGTTGATGAGCAGTTCTTC. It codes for CSANLMGRQWFVDEQFF.

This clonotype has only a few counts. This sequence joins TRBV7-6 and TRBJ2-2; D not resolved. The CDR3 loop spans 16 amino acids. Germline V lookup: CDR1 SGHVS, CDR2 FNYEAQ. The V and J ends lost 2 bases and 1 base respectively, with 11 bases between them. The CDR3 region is CASSLSLRKNTGELFF. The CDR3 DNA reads TGTGCCAGCAGCTTATCTTTGCGGAAGAACACCGGGGAGCTGTTTTTT.

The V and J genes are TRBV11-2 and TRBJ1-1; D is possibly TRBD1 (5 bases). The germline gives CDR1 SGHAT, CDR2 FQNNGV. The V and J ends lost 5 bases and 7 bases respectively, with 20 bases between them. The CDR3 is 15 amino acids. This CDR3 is CASSPRDPGQGEAFF. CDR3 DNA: TGTGCCAGCAGCCCTCGGGACCCAGGTCAGGGTGAAGCTTTCTTT.

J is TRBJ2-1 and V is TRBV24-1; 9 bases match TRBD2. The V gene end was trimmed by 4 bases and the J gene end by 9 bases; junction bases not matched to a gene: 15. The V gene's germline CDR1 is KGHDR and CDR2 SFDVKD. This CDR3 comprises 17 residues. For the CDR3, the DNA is TGTGCCACCAGTGAGACGTCGTATGGGACTAGCAGGTCTGAGCAGTTCTTC. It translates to CATSETSYGTSRSEQFF.

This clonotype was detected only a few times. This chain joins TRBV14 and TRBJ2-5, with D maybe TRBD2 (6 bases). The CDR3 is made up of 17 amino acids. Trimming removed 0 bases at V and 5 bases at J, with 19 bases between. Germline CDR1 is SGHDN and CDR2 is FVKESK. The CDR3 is CASSQDLGSRSGETQYF. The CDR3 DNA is TGTGCCAGCAGCCAAGATCTCGGGTCGAGGAGCGGGGAGACCCAGTACTTC.

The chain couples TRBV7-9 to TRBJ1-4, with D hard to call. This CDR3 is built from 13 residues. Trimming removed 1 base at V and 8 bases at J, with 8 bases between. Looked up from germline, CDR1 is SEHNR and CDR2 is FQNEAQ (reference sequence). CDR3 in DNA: TGTGCCAGCAGCTTAGGGGAAAGAGAAAAACTGTTTTTT. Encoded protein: CASSLGEREKLFF.

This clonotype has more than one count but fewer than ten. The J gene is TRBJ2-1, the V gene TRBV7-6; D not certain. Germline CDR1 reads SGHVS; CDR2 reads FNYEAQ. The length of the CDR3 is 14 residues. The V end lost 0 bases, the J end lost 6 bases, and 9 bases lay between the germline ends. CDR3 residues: CASSLAGPLNEQFF. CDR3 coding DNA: TGTGCCAGCAGCTTAGCAGGTCCCCTCAATGAGCAGTTCTTC.

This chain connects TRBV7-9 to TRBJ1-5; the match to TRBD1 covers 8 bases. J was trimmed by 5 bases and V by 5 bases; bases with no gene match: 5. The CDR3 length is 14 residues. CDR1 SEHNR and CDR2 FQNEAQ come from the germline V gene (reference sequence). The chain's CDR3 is CASSQGTGDQPQHF. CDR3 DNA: TGTGCCAGCAGCCAAGGGACAGGAGATCAGCCCCAGCATTTT.

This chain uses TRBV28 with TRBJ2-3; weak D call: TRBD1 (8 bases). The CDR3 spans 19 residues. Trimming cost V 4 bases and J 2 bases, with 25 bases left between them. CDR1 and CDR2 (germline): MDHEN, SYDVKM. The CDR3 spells CASSSQILQGEGDTDTQYF. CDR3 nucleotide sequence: TGTGCCAGCAGTTCCCAAATACTACAGGGGGAGGGGGACACAGATACGCAGTATTTT.

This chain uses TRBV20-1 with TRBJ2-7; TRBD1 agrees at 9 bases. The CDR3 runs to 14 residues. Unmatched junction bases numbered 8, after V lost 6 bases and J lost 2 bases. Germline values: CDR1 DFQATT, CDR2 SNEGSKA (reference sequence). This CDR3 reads CSAVPGQGPYEQYF. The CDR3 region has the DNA TGCAGTGCGGTACCGGGACAGGGACCCTACGAGCAGTACTTC.

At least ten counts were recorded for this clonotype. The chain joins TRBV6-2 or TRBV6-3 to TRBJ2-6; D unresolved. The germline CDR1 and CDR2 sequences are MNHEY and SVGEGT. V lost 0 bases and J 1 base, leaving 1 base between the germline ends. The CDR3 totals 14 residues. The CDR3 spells CASSYSSGANVLTF. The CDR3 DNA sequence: TGTGCCAGCAGTTACTCGTCTGGGGCCAACGTCCTGACTTTC.